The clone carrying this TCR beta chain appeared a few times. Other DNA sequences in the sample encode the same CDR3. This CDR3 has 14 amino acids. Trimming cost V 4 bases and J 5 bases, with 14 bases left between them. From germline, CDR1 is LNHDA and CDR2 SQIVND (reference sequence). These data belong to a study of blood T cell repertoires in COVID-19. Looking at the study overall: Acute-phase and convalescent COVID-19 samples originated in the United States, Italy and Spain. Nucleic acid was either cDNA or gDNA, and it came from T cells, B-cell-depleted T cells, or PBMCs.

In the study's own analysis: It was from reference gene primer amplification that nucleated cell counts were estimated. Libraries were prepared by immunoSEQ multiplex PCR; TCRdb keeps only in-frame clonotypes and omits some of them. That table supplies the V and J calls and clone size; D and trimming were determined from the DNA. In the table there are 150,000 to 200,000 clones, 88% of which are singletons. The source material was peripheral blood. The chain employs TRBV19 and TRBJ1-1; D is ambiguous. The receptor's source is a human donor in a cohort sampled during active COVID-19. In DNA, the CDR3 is TGTGCCAGTAGTAGAGGAGAGGGAGGAACTGAAGCTTTCTTT. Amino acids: CASSRGEGGTEAFF.